A single sample is the source of the 21 T cell receptor beta chains below, sequenced in a study of CD8+CD57+ T cells in acquired aplastic anemia. Profiling of TCR beta VDJ combinations and CDR3 sequences used genomic DNA as template. One entry per CDR3 protein, called by TCRdb with MiXCR from the reads. Of 350,000 to 450,000 distinct CDR3 sequences in the sample, 65% to 80% were seen once. Material for sequencing was sorted CD4+, CD8+, or CD8+CD57+ T cells (not recorded which) from PBMCs. Receptors were obtained from a human donor in good health, serving as a control.

The genes are TRBV6-5 and TRBJ1-1; D not certain. The germline CDR1 and CDR2 sequences are MNHEY and SVGAGI. V lost 9 bases to trimming and J lost 0 bases, with 8 bases between them. The CDR3 loop spans 12 amino acids. The DNA for the CDR3 is TGTGCCAGGATGGCCGTGAACACTGAAGCTTTCTTT. Amino acid sequence: CARMAVNTEAFF.

This chain joins TRBV7-2 and TRBJ1-2; no definite D call. The germline V gene encodes CDR1 SGHTA and CDR2 FQGNSA. CDR3 length: 13 amino acids. Trimming left V 0 bases short and J 14 bases short, with 16 bases between. The CDR3 region is CASSLAGNEAQTF. The CDR3 DNA reads as TGTGCCAGCAGCTTAGCAGGCAACGAGGCCCAGACCTTC.

This clonotype was found once. The chain uses TRBV7-2 and TRBJ1-5; no clear D. The assigned J gene may be wrong: the sequence end matches TRBJ2-5 better. The CDR3 has 13 residues. CDR1 is SGHTA and CDR2 is FQGNSA in the germline V gene. In DNA, the CDR3 is TGTGCCAGCAGCGCAGGACGGTGCGGCGACCAGTACTTC. Its translation: CASSAGRCGDQYF.

V usage is TRBV7-9 and J usage is TRBJ2-7; D is possibly TRBD1 (5 bases). The CDR3 length is 14 residues. Germline V gives CDR1 SEHNR, CDR2 FQNEAQ (reference sequence). Trimming removed 1 base at V and 5 bases at J, with 12 bases between. The CDR3 protein is CASSLGAGLNEQYF. In DNA form, the CDR3 reads TGTGCCAGCAGCTTAGGGGCAGGGCTTAACGAGCAGTACTTC.

The chain employs TRBV7-2 and TRBJ2-6; D possibly corresponds to TRBD1 (5 bases). Germline V gene lookup returns CDR1 SGHTA and CDR2 FQGNSA. The CDR3 runs 17 residues. V lost 5 bases and J 11 bases, leaving 25 bases between the germline ends. The CDR3 here is CASSPTVVNSPLHVLTF. In DNA form, the CDR3 reads TGTGCCAGCAGCCCGACAGTAGTTAATTCACCCCTCCACGTCCTGACTTTC.

The chain uses TRBV7-6 and TRBJ2-3, with D perhaps matching TRBD1 (5 bases). CDR3 size: 14 residues. Trimming removed 5 bases at V and 6 bases at J, with 15 bases between. Germline loops: CDR1 SGHVS, CDR2 FNYEAQ. Written as DNA, the CDR3 is TGTGCCAGCAGCCGCCAGGACGCAGGGGATACGCAGTATTTT. Amino acid sequence: CASSRQDAGDTQYF.

Points on this clonotype: At one boundary the junction diverges from the germline segment, which might be a read error. The genes are TRBV7-2 and TRBJ2-1, with D unclear. Per germline, CDR1 SGHTA and CDR2 FQGNSA. The CDR3 runs to 13 residues. CDR3 sequence: CASSLGTYYEQFF. CDR3 DNA: TGTGCCAGTAGCTTGGGCACCTACTATGAGCAGTTCTTC. Complete variable domain (other parts from reference TRBV7-2 and TRBJ2-1): GAGVSQSPSNKVTEKGKDVELRCDPISGHTALYWYRQSLGQGLEFLIYFQGNSAPDKSGLPSDRFSAERTGGSVSTLTIQRTQQEDSAVYLCASSLGTYYEQFFGPGTRLTVL.

The chain combines TRBV20-1 with TRBJ1-5; D perhaps matches TRBD1 (5 bases). The CDR3 is 14 amino acids. Per germline, CDR1 DFQATT and CDR2 SNEGSKA (reference sequence). Trimming took off 3 bases at V and 7 bases at J, with 16 bases between the two ends. The CDR3 sequence: CSARDRGRGQPQHF. CDR3 DNA: TGCAGTGCTAGGGATCGGGGGAGAGGGCAGCCCCAGCATTTT.

On this clonotype itself: Sequence at one end of the junction differs from germline and may be a read error. The genes are TRBV15 and TRBJ2-1; TRBD1 or TRBD2 may be the D gene (5 bases each). CDR1 and CDR2 (germline): LNHNV, YYDKDF (reference sequence). CDR3 size: 14 residues. Here the CDR3 DNA reads TGTGCCGCCAGCATGTATCAGGGAGACAATGAGCAGTTCTTC. Translating it yields CAASMYQGDNEQFF. Using reference TRBV15 and TRBJ2-1 for the parts outside the CDR3, the full variable domain is DAMVIQNPRYQVTQFGKPVTLSCSQTLNHNVMYWYQQKSSQAPKLLFHYYDKDFNNEADTPDNFQSRRPNTSFCFLDIRSPGLGDTAMYLCAASMYQGDNEQFFGPGTRLTVL.

The chain joins TRBV15 to TRBJ2-1; 7 nucleotides line up with TRBD2. The J call may not be correct, given that the DNA end is closer to TRBJ2-7. Germline CDR1 LNHNV, CDR2 YYDKDF (reference sequence). This CDR3 is built from 14 residues. In DNA, the CDR3 is TGTGCCACCAGCGTAAATAGCGGGCGCTACGAGCAGTACTTC. It is translated as CATSVNSGRYEQYF.

The chain joins TRBV20-1 to TRBJ1-1; a weak D match, TRBD1 (5 bases). The CDR3 is 15 residues long. Trimming stripped 1 base from V and 1 base from J, with 13 bases between. Looked up from germline, CDR1 is DFQATT and CDR2 is SNEGSKA (reference sequence). In DNA, the CDR3 is TGCAGTGCTAGAGCTCCTGGGACGTCGAACACTGAAGCTTTCTTT. This gives the protein CSARAPGTSNTEAFF.

The chain employs TRBV19 and TRBJ1-3, with 7 positions matching TRBD1. Germline loops: CDR1 LNHDA, CDR2 SQIVND (reference sequence). The CDR3 is 16 residues long. J lost 10 bases, V lost 7 bases, and 19 bases had no gene match. CDR3 loop: CASTGQESEPQHTIYF. The DNA for the CDR3 is TGTGCCAGTACCGGACAGGAATCGGAGCCTCAGCATACCATATATTTT.

There are many counts of this clonotype. The chain has TRBV18 and TRBJ1-2; 8 bases align to TRBD1. Unmatched junction bases numbered 6, after V lost 1 base and J lost 5 bases. The CDR3 is 15 residues long. CDR1 is KGHSH and CDR2 is LQKENI in the germline V gene. The CDR3 region is CASSPRVQGAYGYTF. As DNA, the CDR3 is TGTGCCAGCTCACCACGTGTCCAGGGGGCGTATGGCTACACCTTC.

The rearrangement links TRBV2 to TRBJ1-6, with D possibly TRBD1 on 5 matching bases. There are 13 residues in the CDR3. The germline CDR1 and CDR2 sequences are SNHLY and FYNNEI. Trimming shortened V by 5 bases and J by 18 bases, and 20 bases separated the two germline ends. CDR3 region: CASSPRKRTTAHF. The CDR3, as DNA: TGTGCCAGCAGTCCCAGAAAAAGGACAACAGCCCACTTT.

The rearrangement uses TRBV3-1 and TRBJ1-1; no firm D call. The CDR3 has 15 residues. Germline CDR1 and CDR2: LGHDT and YNNKEL (reference sequence). Trimming removed 1 base from V and 7 bases from J, with 16 bases in between. In DNA, the CDR3 is TGTGCCAGCAGCCAAGTTCTCCGGCAGTACAATGAAGCTTTCTTT. Translating gives CASSQVLRQYNEAFF.

The sample holds many counts of this clonotype. This chain joins TRBV9 and TRBJ2-5; no firm D call. This CDR3 has 14 amino acids. The V and J ends lost 0 bases and 1 base respectively, with 7 bases between them. Germline V gene sequence: CDR1 SGDLS, CDR2 YYNGEE. The CDR3 DNA sequence: TGTGCCAGCAGCGTAGGACTCCGCCAAGAGACCCAGTACTTC. It specifies CASSVGLRQETQYF.

The genes are TRBV7-2 and TRBJ2-5; tentative D call: TRBD2 (5 bases). Germline V gene lookup returns CDR1 SGHTA and CDR2 FQGNSA. This CDR3 is built from 14 residues. V was cut by 0 bases and J by 8 bases, with 13 bases left in between. Written as DNA, the CDR3 is TGTGCCAGCAGCTTAGCCTCGGGAAATGACACCCAGTACTTC. It specifies CASSLASGNDTQYF.

The V call is TRBV20-1, the J call TRBJ2-5; D unresolved. With 7 bases removed from V and 5 bases from J, the gap between germline ends came to 5 bases. The CDR3 covers 9 residues. CDR1 is DFQATT, CDR2 SNEGSKA, per germline (reference sequence). The DNA of the CDR3 is TGCAGTGTGCGGGAGACCCAGTACTTC. Translated: CSVRETQYF.

Note on this clonotype: A read error is likely, as this CDR3 ends without the conserved phenylalanine or tryptophan. No DNA is shown, since the ends of the CDR3 on it are uncertain; the CDR3 is the one TCRdb lists. CDR3 loop: CASSLVQAISPSI. The rearrangement joins TRBV7-2 to TRBJ1-5. CDR1 SGHTA and CDR2 FQGNSA come from the germline V gene. The CDR3 is 13 residues long, ends included.

V and J are TRBV5-5 and TRBJ1-2; D is ambiguous. The CDR3 runs to 14 residues. Germline CDR1 SGHKS, CDR2 YYEKEE (reference sequence). V was shortened by 2 bases and J by 4 bases, with 12 bases between the two germline ends. The CDR3 spells CASSLDGGFYGYTF. The DNA of the CDR3 is TGTGCCAGCAGCTTAGATGGCGGGTTCTATGGCTACACCTTC.

The chain links TRBV6-5 to TRBJ1-6, with 7 bases that match TRBD1. Unmatched junction bases numbered 8, after V lost 8 bases and J lost 16 bases. This CDR3 has 11 residues. Germline lookup yields CDR1 MNHEY and CDR2 SVGAGI. CDR3 loop: CASAEPGQLHF. The CDR3 region has the DNA TGTGCCAGCGCCGAACCGGGACAGCTCCACTTT.